Each of the 18 T cell receptor beta chains below was sequenced from the same sample in a study of cytomegalovirus exposure and HLA in healthy donors. Researchers ran the PCR with 60 Vbeta and 13 Jbeta primers. TCRdb keeps only in-frame clones here, not all; method: immunoSEQ multiplex PCR. The table includes 150,000 to 200,000 clones, about 75% detected once. The sequenced material came from PBMCs. Every receptor here comes from a male donor in good health and CMV-seropositive.

The rearrangement links TRBV6-1 to TRBJ2-3, with D possibly being TRBD2 (5 bases). V was shortened by 6 bases and J by 1 base, with 8 bases between the two germline ends. The CDR3 extends over 13 amino acids. Germline lookup yields CDR1 MNHNS and CDR2 SASEGT. The CDR3 loop reads CASRDSRTDTQYF. The DNA for the CDR3 is TGTGCCAGCAGGGACTCCCGCACAGATACGCAGTATTTT.

The chain joins TRBV30 to TRBJ1-2; 7 bases match TRBD1. The CDR3 extends over 13 amino acids. With V trimmed by 2 bases and J by 4 bases, 4 bases remained unmatched. Germline CDR1 reads GTSNPN; CDR2 reads SVGIG (reference sequence). The CDR3 nucleotides are TGTGCCTGGAGTTCGTGGACAGGCTATGGCTACACCTTC. Translation gives CAWSSWTGYGYTF.

The DNA for the CDR3 is TGTGCCATCAGTGAGTGGGGAGGGAGCTCCTACAATGAGCAGTTCTTC. As protein: CAISEWGGSSYNEQFF. J is TRBJ2-1 and V is TRBV10-3, with 7 bases identical to TRBD2. Losses at the gene ends were 1 base for V and 0 bases for J; bases not matched to a gene: 3. Germline V gene sequence: CDR1 ENHRY, CDR2 SYGVKD. This CDR3 has 16 residues.

The V gene is TRBV5-1, the J gene TRBJ2-6; D may be TRBD1 (6 bases). The CDR3 runs to 16 residues. With 0 bases removed from V and 0 bases from J, the gap between germline ends came to 7 bases. Per the germline V gene, CDR1 is SGHRS and CDR2 is YFSETQ. CDR3 sequence (DNA): TGCGCCAGCAGCTTGGACAGGGCCTCTGGGGCCAACGTCCTGACTTTC. Amino acid sequence: CASSLDRASGANVLTF.

This clone came up a few times. The chain couples TRBV4-3 to TRBJ1-1; D unresolved. The germline V and J ends were trimmed by 3 bases and 2 bases, with 16 bases remaining between them. There are 16 residues in the CDR3. Per the germline V gene, CDR1 is LGHNA and CDR2 is YSLEER. Written as DNA, the CDR3 is TGCGCCAGCAGCCAGGACTTAAGGACCACCAACACTGAAGCTTTCTTT. Translating it yields CASSQDLRTTNTEAFF.

This clone was recorded a few times. This chain joins TRBV5-1 and TRBJ1-4; D might be TRBD1 (6 bases). Between the trimmed V and J ends, which lost 3 bases and 8 bases, there was a span of 20 bases. Germline values: CDR1 SGHRS, CDR2 YFSETQ. The CDR3 is 16 amino acids. CDR3 coding DNA: TGCGCCAGCAGCTCGAACATACAGGGATTGGGGGAAAAACTGTTTTTT. It is translated as CASSSNIQGLGEKLFF. Supplemented by reference TRBV5-1 and TRBJ1-4, the full variable domain reads KAGVTQTPRYLIKTRGQQVTLSCSPISGHRSVSWYQQTPGQGLQFLFEYFSETQRNKGNFPGRFSGRQFSNSRSEMNVSTLELGDSALYLCASSSNIQGLGEKLFFGSGTQLSVL.

The V gene is TRBV10-3, the J gene TRBJ1-1, with 7 bases that match TRBD1. Losses at the gene ends were 11 bases for V and 1 base for J; bases not matched to a gene: 7. Germline CDR1 reads ENHRY; CDR2 reads SYGVKD. CDR3 length equals 13 residues. This chain's CDR3 is CAVWTGANTEAFF. CDR3 coding DNA: TGTGCCGTATGGACAGGAGCGAACACTGAAGCTTTCTTT.

The chain links TRBV9 to TRBJ2-7, with 7 bases identical to TRBD1. The V gene's germline CDR1 is SGDLS and CDR2 YYNGEE. This CDR3 spans 14 amino acids. V was pared by 4 bases and J by 0 bases, with 4 bases of the junction left unmatched. CDR3 in amino acids: CASSPQGDSYEQYF. The CDR3 DNA sequence: TGTGCCAGCAGCCCCCAGGGGGACTCCTACGAGCAGTACTTC.

This clone was detected a few times. The chain has TRBV5-6 and TRBJ2-7; 7 bases align to TRBD2. This CDR3 contains 14 residues. The junction had 10 bases not matched to a gene; V was cut back by 4 bases and J by 6 bases. The germline CDR1 and CDR2 sequences are SGHDT and YYEEEE. The CDR3 nucleotides are TGTGCCAGCAGCCTCCTGGGGGGGAGGGGCGAGCAGTACTTC. This codes for CASSLLGGRGEQYF.

The chain recombines TRBV6-6 with TRBJ1-2; maybe TRBD1 (5 bases). The CDR3 covers 16 residues. V lost 7 bases, J lost 6 bases, and 24 bases lay in between. Germline CDR1 reads MNHNY; CDR2 reads SVGAGI (reference sequence). The CDR3 DNA reads as TGTGCCAGCACCTCGGGTTGGACGGTGGGGCGGAATGGCTACACCTTC. Translated: CASTSGWTVGRNGYTF.

The chain carries TRBV4-1 and TRBJ2-7, with 8 positions matching TRBD2. This CDR3 is built from 14 residues. CDR1 and CDR2 (germline): MGHRA, YSYEKL. V was clipped by 1 base and J by 6 bases; unmatched bases: 5. CDR3 DNA sequence: TGCGCCAGCAGCCAAGTCCGGGGGGGCCGCGAGCAGTACTTC. Translation gives CASSQVRGGREQYF.

This clone turned up a few times. V usage is TRBV10-3 and J usage is TRBJ1-6; 9 bases agree with TRBD1. The CDR3 runs to 15 residues. V shed 0 bases, J shed 6 bases, and the junction held 0 bases outside the gene matches. CDR1 and CDR2 from the germline V gene are ENHRY and SYGVKD. CDR3 sequence reads: CAISESGQGNSPLHF. As DNA, the CDR3 is TGTGCCATCAGTGAGTCGGGACAGGGTAATTCACCCCTCCACTTT.

The chain recombines TRBV5-4 with TRBJ2-3; TRBD1 matches 7 bases. Germline CDR1 SGHNT, CDR2 YYREEE (reference sequence). V dropped 2 bases and J dropped 4; count of bases not matched to a gene: 4. The CDR3 sequence is 14 residues long. The CDR3 region has the DNA TGTGCCAGCAGCTTTCCAAGGGGGCCAGATACGCAGTATTTT. Amino acids: CASSFPRGPDTQYF.

J is TRBJ2-7 and V is TRBV4-3; TRBD1 is a possible D gene (7 bases). V shed 4 bases and J shed 4 bases, with 20 bases lying between them. CDR3 length: 16 amino acids. Germline V CDR1 and CDR2: LGHNA, YSLEER. CDR3: CASSLSGMTGKYEQYF. The CDR3 DNA reads as TGCGCCAGCAGCCTTAGCGGAATGACAGGGAAGTACGAGCAGTACTTC.

The V and J genes are TRBV7-2 and TRBJ1-2; D perhaps matches TRBD1 (5 bases). V lost 1 base and J lost 4, with 13 bases in between. From germline, CDR1 is SGHTA and CDR2 FQGNSA. The CDR3 runs to 15 residues. The CDR3 bases are TGTGCCAGCAGCTTAGTCCGGGGGGGGAGCTATGGCTACACCTTC. Translating it yields CASSLVRGGSYGYTF.

The CDR3 loop reads CASSRQGRDGYTF. DNA of the CDR3: TGTGCCAGCAGTCGACAGGGTAGGGATGGCTACACCTTC. The J gene is TRBJ1-2, the V gene TRBV2; 7 bases are a match to TRBD1. Looked up from germline, CDR1 is SNHLY and CDR2 is FYNNEI. The V gene end was trimmed by 5 bases and the J gene end by 6 bases; junction bases not matched to a gene: 6. The CDR3 has 13 residues. Full variable domain (outside the CDR3, taken from reference TRBV2 and TRBJ1-2): EPEVTQTPSHQVTQMGQEVILRCVPISNHLYFYWYRQILGQKVEFLVSFYNNEISEKSEIFDDQFSVERPDGSNFTLKIRSTKLEDSAMYFCASSRQGRDGYTFGSGTRLTVV.

The CDR3 region is CASSQRGEWGGTDTQYF. CDR3 bases: TGCGCCAGCAGCCAAAGAGGGGAGTGGGGGGGCACAGATACGCAGTATTTT. This chain connects TRBV4-1 to TRBJ2-3, with D possibly TRBD2 on 6 matching bases. The CDR3 spans 17 residues. The V end lost 2 bases, the J end lost 1 base, and 16 bases lay between the germline ends. CDR1 and CDR2 from the germline V gene are MGHRA and YSYEKL.

This chain joins TRBV7-3 and TRBJ2-1, with 9 bases matching TRBD2. The germline V gene has CDR1 SGHTA and CDR2 FQGTGA. CDR3 length equals 14 residues. V lost 8 bases and J lost 7; bases outside the gene matches: 9. For the CDR3, the DNA is TGTGCCAGCGCCCCCGCGGGGGGGCATAATGAGCAGTTCTTC. The encoded protein is CASAPAGGHNEQFF.